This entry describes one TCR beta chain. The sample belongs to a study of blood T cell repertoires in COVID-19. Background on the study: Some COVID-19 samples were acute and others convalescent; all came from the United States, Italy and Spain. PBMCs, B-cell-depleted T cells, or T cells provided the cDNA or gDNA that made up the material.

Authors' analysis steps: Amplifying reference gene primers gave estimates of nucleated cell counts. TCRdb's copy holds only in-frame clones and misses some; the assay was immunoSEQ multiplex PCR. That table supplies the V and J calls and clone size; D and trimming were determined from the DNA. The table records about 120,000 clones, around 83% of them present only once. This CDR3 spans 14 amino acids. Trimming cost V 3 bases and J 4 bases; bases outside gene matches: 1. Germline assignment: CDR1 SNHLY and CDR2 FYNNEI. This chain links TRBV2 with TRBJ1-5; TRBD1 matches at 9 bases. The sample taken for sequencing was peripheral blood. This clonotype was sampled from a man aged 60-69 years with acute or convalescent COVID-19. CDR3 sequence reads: CASSEDRGNQPQHF. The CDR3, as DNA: TGTGCCAGCAGTGAGGACAGGGGAAATCAGCCCCAGCATTTT.